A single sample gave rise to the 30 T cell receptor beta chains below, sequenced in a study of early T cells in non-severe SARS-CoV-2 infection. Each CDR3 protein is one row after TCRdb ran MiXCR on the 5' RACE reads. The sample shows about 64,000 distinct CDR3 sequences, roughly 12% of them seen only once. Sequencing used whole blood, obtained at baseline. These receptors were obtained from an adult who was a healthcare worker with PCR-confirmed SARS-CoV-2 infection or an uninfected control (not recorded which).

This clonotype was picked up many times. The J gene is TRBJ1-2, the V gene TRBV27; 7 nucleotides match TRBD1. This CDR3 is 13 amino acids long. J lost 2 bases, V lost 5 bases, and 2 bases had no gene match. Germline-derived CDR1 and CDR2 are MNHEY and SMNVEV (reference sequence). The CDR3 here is CASSQGQNYGYTF. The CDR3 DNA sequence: TGTGCCAGCAGTCAGGGACAGAACTATGGCTACACCTTC.

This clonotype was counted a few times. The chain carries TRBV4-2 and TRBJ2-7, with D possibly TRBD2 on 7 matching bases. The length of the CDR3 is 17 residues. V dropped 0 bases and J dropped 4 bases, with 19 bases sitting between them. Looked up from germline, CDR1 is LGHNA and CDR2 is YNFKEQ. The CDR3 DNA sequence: TGTGCCAGCAGCCAAGAGGGTACTTTCGGGGGGCAGTACGAGCAGTACTTC. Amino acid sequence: CASSQEGTFGGQYEQYF.

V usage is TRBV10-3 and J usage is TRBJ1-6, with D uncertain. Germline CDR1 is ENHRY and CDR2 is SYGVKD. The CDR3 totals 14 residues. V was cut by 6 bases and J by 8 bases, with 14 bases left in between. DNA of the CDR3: TGTGCCATCAGCCCGATCCAATCGGATTCACCCCTCCACTTT. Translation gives CAISPIQSDSPLHF.

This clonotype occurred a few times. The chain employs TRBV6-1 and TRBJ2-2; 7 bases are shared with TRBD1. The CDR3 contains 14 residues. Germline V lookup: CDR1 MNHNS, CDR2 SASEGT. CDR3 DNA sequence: TGTGCTGCCTGGGACAGCGATCACACCGGGGAGCTGTTTTTT. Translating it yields CAAWDSDHTGELFF.

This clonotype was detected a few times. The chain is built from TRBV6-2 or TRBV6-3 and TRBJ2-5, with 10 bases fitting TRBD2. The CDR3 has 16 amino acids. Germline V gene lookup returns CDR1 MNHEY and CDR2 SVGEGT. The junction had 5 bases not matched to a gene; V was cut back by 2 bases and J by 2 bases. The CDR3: CASSYGLAGVQETQYF. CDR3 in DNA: TGTGCCAGCAGTTACGGGCTAGCGGGGGTACAAGAGACCCAGTACTTC.

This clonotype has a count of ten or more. The CDR3, as DNA: TGTGCCAGCAGTTTAGGAAGGGGAAAACTGTTTTTT. Residues: CASSLGRGKLFF. V gene TRBV12-3 or TRBV12-4 combines with J gene TRBJ1-4; a possible D gene is TRBD1 (5 bases). This CDR3 region has 12 residues. The ends were cut back, 1 base at V and 10 bases at J, with 7 bases in the middle.

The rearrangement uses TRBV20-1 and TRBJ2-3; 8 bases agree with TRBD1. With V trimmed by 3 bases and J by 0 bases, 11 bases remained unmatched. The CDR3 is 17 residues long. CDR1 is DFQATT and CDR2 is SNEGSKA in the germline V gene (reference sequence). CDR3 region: CSASSAGGPLSTDTQYF. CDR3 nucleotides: TGCAGTGCTAGTTCCGCAGGGGGCCCACTGAGCACAGATACGCAGTATTTT.

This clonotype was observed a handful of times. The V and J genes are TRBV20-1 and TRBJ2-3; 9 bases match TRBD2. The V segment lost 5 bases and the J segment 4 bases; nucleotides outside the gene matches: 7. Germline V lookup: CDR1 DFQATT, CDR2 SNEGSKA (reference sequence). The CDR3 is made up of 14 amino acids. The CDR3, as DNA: TGCAGTGCTCAGGGACTAGCTGGCCCAGATACGCAGTATTTT. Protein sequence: CSAQGLAGPDTQYF.

CDR3 residues: CASSPAGWRGKGYTF. The CDR3, as DNA: TGTGCCAGCAGTCCCGCGGGGTGGCGGGGTAAAGGCTACACCTTC. The chain uses TRBV27 and TRBJ1-2; unclear D gene. The CDR3 loop spans 15 amino acids. V was clipped by 5 bases and J by 8 bases, with 21 bases between them. Germline CDR1 is MNHEY and CDR2 is SMNVEV (reference sequence).

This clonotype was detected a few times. The CDR3 nucleotides are TGCGCCAGGGGACTAGCGGAAAGACAAGAGACCCAGTACTTC. Translation gives CARGLAERQETQYF. V gene TRBV10-2 combines with J gene TRBJ2-5; 11 bases line up with TRBD2. This CDR3 region has 14 residues. CDR1 and CDR2 (germline): WSHSY, SAAADI. V dropped 9 bases and J dropped 2; count of bases not matched to a gene: 5.

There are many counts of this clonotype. The CDR3 here is CASRSLAGGPNEQYF. CDR3 coding DNA: TGTGCCAGCAGATCACTAGCGGGGGGGCCCAACGAGCAGTACTTC. This chain links TRBV7-2 with TRBJ2-7, with TRBD2 matching 13 bases. This CDR3 has 15 amino acids. The germline V gene has CDR1 SGHTA and CDR2 FQGNSA. The V and J ends lost 6 bases and 5 bases, in that order; junction bases with no gene match: 7.

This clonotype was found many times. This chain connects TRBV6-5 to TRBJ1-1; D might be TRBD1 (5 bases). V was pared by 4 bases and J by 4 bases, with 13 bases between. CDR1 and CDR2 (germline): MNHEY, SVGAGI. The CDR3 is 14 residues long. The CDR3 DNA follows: TGTGCCAGCAGTTCCGGGCCGGGGCTCACTGAAGCTTTCTTT. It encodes CASSSGPGLTEAFF.

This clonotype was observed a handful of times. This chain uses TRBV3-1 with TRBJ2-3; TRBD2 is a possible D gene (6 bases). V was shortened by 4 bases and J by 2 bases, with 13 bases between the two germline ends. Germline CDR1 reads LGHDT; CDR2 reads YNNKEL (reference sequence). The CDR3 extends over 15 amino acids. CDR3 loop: CASSPKRALTDTQYF. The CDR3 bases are TGTGCCAGCAGCCCTAAGCGGGCCCTCACAGATACGCAGTATTTT.

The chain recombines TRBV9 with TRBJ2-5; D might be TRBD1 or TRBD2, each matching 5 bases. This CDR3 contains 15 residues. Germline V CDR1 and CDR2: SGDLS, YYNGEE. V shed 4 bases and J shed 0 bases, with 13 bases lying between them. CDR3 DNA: TGTGCCAGCAGCTTCAGCTGGGGGTACCAAGAGACCCAGTACTTC. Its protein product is CASSFSWGYQETQYF.

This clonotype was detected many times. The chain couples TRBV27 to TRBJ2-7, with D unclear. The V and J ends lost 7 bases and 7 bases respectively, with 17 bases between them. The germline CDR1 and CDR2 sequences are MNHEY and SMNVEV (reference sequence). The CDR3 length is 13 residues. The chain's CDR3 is CASTLSALREQYF. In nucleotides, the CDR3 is TGTGCCAGCACCCTGAGTGCGCTGAGGGAGCAGTACTTC.

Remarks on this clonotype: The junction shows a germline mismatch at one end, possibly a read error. CDR3: CASSVEGSGPTDMQYF. In DNA form, the CDR3 reads TGTGCCAGCAGCGTAGAGGGGAGTGGCCCGACAGATATGCAGTATTTT. The J gene is TRBJ2-3, the V gene TRBV9; D tentatively reads TRBD1 or TRBD2 (5 bases each). The CDR3 covers 16 residues. The V gene's germline CDR1 is SGDLS and CDR2 YYNGEE.

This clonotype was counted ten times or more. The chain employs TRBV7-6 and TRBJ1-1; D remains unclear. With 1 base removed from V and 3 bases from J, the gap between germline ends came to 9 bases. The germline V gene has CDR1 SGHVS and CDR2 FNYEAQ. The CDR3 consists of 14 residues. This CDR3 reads CASSLVTGDTEAFF. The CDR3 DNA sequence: TGTGCCAGCAGCTTAGTGACCGGGGACACTGAAGCTTTCTTT.

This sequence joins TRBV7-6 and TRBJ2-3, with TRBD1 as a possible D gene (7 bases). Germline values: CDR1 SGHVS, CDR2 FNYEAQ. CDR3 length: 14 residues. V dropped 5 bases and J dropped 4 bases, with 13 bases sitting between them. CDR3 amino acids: CASSPGGTADTQYF. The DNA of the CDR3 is TGTGCCAGCAGCCCAGGGGGGACAGCAGATACGCAGTATTTT.

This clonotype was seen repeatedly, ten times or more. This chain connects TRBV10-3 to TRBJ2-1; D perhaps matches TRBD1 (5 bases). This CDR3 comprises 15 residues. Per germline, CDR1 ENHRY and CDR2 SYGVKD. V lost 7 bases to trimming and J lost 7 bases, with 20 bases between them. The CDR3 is CAITQKGAPGNEQFF. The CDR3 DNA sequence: TGTGCCATCACCCAGAAAGGGGCCCCAGGTAATGAGCAGTTCTTC.

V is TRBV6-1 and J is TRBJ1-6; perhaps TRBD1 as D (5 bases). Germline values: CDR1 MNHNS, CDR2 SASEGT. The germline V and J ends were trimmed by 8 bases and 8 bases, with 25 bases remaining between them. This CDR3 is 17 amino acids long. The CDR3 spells CASGGVTRGQGDSPLHF. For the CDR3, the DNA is TGTGCCAGCGGGGGGGTGACTAGAGGGCAGGGTGATTCACCCCTCCACTTT.

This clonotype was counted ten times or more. The CDR3 bases are TGTGCCAGCAGCTTAGGTAGCGGGGGCACAGATACGCAGTATTTT. Its translation: CASSLGSGGTDTQYF. This chain links TRBV5-6 with TRBJ2-3; 8 nucleotides agree with TRBD2. The CDR3 contains 15 residues. Unmatched junction bases numbered 3, after V lost 2 bases and J lost 1 base. Germline CDR1 is SGHDT and CDR2 is YYEEEE. Full variable domain (remainder filled in from reference TRBV5-6 and TRBJ2-3): DAGVTQSPTHLIKTRGQQVTLRCSPKSGHDTVSWYQQALGQGPQFIFQYYEEEERQRGNFPDRFSGHQFPNYSSELNVNALLLGDSALYLCASSLGSGGTDTQYFGPGTRLTVL.

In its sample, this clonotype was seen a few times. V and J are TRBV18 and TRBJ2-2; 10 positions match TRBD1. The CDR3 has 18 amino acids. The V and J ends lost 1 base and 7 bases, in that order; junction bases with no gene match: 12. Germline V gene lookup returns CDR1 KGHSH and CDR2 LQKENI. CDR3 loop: CASSPLSGTGARVGELFF. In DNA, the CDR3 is TGTGCCAGCTCACCACTTTCCGGGACAGGGGCCCGAGTCGGGGAGCTGTTTTTT.

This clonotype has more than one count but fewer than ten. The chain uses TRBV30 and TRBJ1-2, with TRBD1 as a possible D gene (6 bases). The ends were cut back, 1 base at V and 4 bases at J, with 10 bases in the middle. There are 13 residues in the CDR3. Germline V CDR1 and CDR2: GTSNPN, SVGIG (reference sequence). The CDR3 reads CAWSGDTSYGYTF. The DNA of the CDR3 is TGTGCCTGGAGTGGGGACACCTCCTATGGCTACACCTTC. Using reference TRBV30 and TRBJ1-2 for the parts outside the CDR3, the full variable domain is SQTIHQWPATLVQPVGSPLSLECTVEGTSNPNLYWYRQAAGRGLQLLFYSVGIGQISSEVPQNLSASRPQDRQFILSSKKLLLSDSGFYLCAWSGDTSYGYTFGSGTRLTVV.

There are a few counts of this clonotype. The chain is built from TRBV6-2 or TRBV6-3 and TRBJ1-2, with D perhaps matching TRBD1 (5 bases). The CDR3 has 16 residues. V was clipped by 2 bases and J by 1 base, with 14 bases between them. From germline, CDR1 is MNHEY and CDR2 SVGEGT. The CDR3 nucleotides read TGTGCCAGCAGTTACGACGGGACGGCCATTAACTATGGCTACACCTTC. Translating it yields CASSYDGTAINYGYTF.

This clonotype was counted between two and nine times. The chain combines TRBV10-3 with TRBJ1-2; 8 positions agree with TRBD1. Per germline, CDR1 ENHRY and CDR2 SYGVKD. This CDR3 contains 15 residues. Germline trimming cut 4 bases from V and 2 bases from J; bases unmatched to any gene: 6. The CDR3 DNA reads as TGTGCCATCAGTGGGACCGGACAGGGAAACTATGGCTACACCTTC. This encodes CAISGTGQGNYGYTF.

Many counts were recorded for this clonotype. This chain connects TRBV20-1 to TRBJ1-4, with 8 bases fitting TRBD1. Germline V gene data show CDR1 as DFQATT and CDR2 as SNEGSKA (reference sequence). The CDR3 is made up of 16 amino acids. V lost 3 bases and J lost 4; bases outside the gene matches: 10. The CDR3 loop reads CSASPFPDRVNEKLFF. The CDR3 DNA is TGCAGTGCTAGCCCATTCCCGGACAGGGTTAATGAAAAACTGTTTTTT.

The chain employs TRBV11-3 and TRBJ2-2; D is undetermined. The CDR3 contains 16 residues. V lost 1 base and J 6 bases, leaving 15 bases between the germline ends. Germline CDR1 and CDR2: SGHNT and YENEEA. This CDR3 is CASSLGVDTVSGELFF. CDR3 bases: TGTGCCAGCAGCTTAGGGGTAGACACCGTCTCCGGGGAGCTGTTTTTT.

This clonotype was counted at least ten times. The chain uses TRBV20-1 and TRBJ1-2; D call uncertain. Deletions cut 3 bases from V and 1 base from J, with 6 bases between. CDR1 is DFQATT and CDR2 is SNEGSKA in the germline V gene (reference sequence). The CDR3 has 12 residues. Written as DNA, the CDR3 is TGCAGTGCTAGTTCTCTTAACTATGGCTACACCTTC. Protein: CSASSLNYGYTF.

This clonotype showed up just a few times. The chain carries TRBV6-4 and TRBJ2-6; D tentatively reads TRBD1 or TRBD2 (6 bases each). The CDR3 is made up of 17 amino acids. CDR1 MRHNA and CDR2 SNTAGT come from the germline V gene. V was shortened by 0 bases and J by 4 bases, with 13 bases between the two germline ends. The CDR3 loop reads CASSDSEGDVGANVLTF. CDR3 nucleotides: TGTGCCAGCAGTGACTCGGAGGGGGACGTCGGGGCCAACGTCCTGACTTTC.

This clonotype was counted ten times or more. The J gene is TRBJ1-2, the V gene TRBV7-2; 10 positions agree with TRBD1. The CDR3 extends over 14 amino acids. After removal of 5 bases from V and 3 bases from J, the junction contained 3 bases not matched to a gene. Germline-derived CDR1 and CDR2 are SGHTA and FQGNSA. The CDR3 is CASSPGQGDYGYTF. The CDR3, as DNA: TGTGCCAGCAGCCCCGGACAGGGGGACTATGGCTACACCTTC.